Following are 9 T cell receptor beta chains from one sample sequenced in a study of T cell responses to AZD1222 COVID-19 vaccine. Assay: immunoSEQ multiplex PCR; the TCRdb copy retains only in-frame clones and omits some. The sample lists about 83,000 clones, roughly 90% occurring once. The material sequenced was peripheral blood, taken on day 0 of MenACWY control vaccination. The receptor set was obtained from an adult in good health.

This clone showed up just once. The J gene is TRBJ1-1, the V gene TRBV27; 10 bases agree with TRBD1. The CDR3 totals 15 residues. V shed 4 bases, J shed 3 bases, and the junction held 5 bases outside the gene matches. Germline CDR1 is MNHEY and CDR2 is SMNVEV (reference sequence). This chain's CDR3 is CASSSLGQGYTEAFF. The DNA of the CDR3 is TGTGCCAGCAGTTCGCTGGGACAGGGGTACACTGAAGCTTTCTTT.

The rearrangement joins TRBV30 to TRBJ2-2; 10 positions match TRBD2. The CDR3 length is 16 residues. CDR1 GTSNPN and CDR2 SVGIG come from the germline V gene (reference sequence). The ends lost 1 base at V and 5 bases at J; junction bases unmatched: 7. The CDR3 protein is CAWSGPTSGITGELFF. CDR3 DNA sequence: TGTGCCTGGAGTGGCCCCACTAGCGGGATTACCGGGGAGCTGTTTTTT. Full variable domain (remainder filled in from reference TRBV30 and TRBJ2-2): SQTIHQWPATLVQPVGSPLSLECTVEGTSNPNLYWYRQAAGRGLQLLFYSVGIGQISSEVPQNLSASRPQDRQFILSSKKLLLSDSGFYLCAWSGPTSGITGELFFGEGSRLTVL.

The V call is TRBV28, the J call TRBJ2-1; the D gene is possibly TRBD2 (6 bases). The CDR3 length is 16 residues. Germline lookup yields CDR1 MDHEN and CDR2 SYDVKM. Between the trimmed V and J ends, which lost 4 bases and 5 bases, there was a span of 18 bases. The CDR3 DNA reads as TGTGCCAGCAGTTCCGGGAGACCTTCAAGTGACAATGAGCAGTTCTTC. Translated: CASSSGRPSSDNEQFF.

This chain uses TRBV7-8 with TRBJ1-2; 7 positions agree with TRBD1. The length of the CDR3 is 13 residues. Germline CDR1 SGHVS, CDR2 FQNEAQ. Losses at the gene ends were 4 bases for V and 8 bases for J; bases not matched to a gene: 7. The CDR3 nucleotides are TGTGCCAGCAGCTCGACAGGGAGAGACGGCTACACCTTC. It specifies CASSSTGRDGYTF.

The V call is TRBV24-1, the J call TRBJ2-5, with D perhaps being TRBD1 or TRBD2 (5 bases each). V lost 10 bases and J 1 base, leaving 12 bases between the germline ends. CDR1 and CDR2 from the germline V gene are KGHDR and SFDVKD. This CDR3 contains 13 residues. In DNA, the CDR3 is TGTGCCACGGGGGTGGATAGCCAAGAGACCCAGTACTTC. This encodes CATGVDSQETQYF.

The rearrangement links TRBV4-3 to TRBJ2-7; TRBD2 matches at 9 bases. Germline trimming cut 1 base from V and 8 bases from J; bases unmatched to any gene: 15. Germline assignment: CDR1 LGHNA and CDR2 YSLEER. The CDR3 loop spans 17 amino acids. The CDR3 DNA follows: TGCGCCAGCAGCCAAGCGGGAGGGGATAGCGGGAGATTCAAGCAGTACTTC. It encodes CASSQAGGDSGRFKQYF.

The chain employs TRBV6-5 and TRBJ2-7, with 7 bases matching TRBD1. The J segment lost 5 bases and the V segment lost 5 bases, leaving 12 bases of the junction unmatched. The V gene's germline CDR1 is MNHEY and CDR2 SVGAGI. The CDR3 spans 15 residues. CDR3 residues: CASSLRQGIIHEQYF. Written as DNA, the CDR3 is TGTGCCAGCAGTCTCCGACAGGGTATCATCCACGAGCAGTACTTC.

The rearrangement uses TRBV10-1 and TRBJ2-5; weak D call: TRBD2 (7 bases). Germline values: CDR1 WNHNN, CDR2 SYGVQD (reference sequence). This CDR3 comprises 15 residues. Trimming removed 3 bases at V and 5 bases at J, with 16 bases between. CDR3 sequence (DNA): TGCGCCAGCAGTGATGGGGGGGGCCCAAGCGAGACCCAGTACTTC. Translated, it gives CASSDGGGPSETQYF.

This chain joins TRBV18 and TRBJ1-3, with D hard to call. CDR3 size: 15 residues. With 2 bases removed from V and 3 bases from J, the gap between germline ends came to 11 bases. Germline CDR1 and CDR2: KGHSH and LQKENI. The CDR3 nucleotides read TGTGCCAGCTCACCAAGTAATGCCAATGGAAACACCATATATTTT. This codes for CASSPSNANGNTIYF.